One and the same sample provided the 17 T cell receptor beta chains below, sequenced in a study of T cells in women clearing cervical HPV infection (dated by TCRdb to 2017 to 2018). The method was the immunoSEQ multiplex PCR assay. TCRdb carries this immuneACCESS record with in-frame sequences only. Its versions omit some clonotypes, under half of them owing to an unresolved V gene in the studies checked, with the rest unexplained. The sample table on file contains 30,000 to 35,000 clones. In total, the top ten clones hold 4.2% of the sample. Material for sequencing was blood buffy coat. Receptors originate from a woman aged 18-70 years with a cervical HPV16 infection that either progressed to CIN3+ or cleared (not recorded which).

With respect to this clone: The CDR3 end falls 3 residues outside the read, so it is completed with the germline J gene. V and J are TRBV19 and TRBJ1-5, with 8 bases that match TRBD1. Germline CDR1 is LNHDA and CDR2 is SQIVND (reference sequence). CDR3 size: 14 residues. Trimming at V came to 5 bases and at J to 5 bases, leaving 5 bases not matched to a gene. The part of the CDR3 DNA that was read is TGTGCCAGTAGTTGGACAGGGTGGGATCAGCCC. Amino acids: CASSWTGWDQP. The whole CDR3 is CASSWTGWDQPQHF.

CDR3 DNA (partial): TGCGCCAGCAGCCCCCGGGACTCCAGTGGCTATGGC. Its translation is CASSPRDSSGYG. The full CDR3 sequence reads CASSPRDSSGYGYTF. This chain uses TRBV5-1 with TRBJ1-2, with D possibly being TRBD1 (5 bases). The read stops 3 residues short of the end of the CDR3; the missing end is completed from the germline J gene. V lost 4 bases, J lost 4 bases, and 17 bases lay in between. The CDR3 is made up of 15 amino acids. Germline V gene lookup returns CDR1 SGHRS and CDR2 YFSETQ.

Notes on this clone: The read terminates 3 residues ahead of where the CDR3 ends, so the germline J gene completes it. This chain uses TRBV29-1 with TRBJ2-7; 12 bases are shared with TRBD2. V dropped 4 bases and J dropped 0; count of bases not matched to a gene: 13. Germline loops: CDR1 SQVTM, CDR2 ANQGSEA. The CDR3 consists of 18 residues. CDR3 DNA (partial): TGCAGCGTTGCCTTCGGGACTAGCGGGTCCCGAGCCTCCTACGAG. Its translation: CSVAFGTSGSRASYE. In full, the CDR3 is CSVAFGTSGSRASYEQYF.

Remarks on this clone: The sequenced fragment ends 3 residues before the CDR3 boundary, so the rest is inferred from the germline J gene. The chain is built from TRBV18 and TRBJ2-1; 11 nucleotides align to TRBD1. This CDR3 region has 17 residues. In germline, CDR1 is KGHSH, CDR2 LQKENI. The V segment lost 3 bases and the J segment 1 base; nucleotides outside the gene matches: 5. The CDR3 sequence: CASSPSRDRGSYNEQFF. The CDR3 bases that were read are TGTGCCAGCTCACCCTCCAGGGACAGGGGGTCCTACAATGAG. Variable domain in full (rest from reference TRBV18 and TRBJ2-1): NAGVMQNPRHLVRRRGQEARLRCSPMKGHSHVYWYRQLPEEGLKFMVYLQKENIIDESGMPKERFSAEFPKEGPSILRIQQVVRGDSAAYFCASSPSRDRGSYNEQFFGPGTRLTVL.

To note about this clone: The read comes to an end 3 residues before the CDR3 does, leaving the germline J gene to fill in the end. The chain couples TRBV7-3 to TRBJ2-5; D may correspond to TRBD1 or TRBD2 (5 bases each). The CDR3 is 16 residues long. Trimming stripped 3 bases from V and 4 bases from J, with 18 bases between. The germline gives CDR1 SGHTA, CDR2 FQGTGA. Incomplete CDR3 DNA: TGTGCCAGCAGCTTGGCCCACAGTCCAGGGAGAGAGACC. This translates into CASSLAHSPGRET. Given in full, the CDR3 is CASSLAHSPGRETQYF.

A note on this clone: The read is 3 residues too short to cover the CDR3 end, so that end is filled in from the germline J gene. The chain carries TRBV20-1 and TRBJ1-2; 8 bases fit TRBD1. The germline V gene has CDR1 DFQATT and CDR2 SNEGSKA (reference sequence). The CDR3 loop spans 14 amino acids. Trimming took 5 bases from V and 4 from J; bases not matched to a gene: 9. The DNA read from the CDR3 is TGCAGTGCTCCCTCCCGGACAGGGACCTATGGC. Its translation is CSAPSRTGTYG. The whole CDR3 is CSAPSRTGTYGYTF.

Comments on this clone: The CDR3 end is not reached by the read, which stops 3 residues before it; the germline J gene fills it in. Within the sample, other DNA sequences also encode this same CDR3. The chain links TRBV7-9 to TRBJ1-2; D is undetermined. The germline V gene has CDR1 SEHNR and CDR2 FQNEAQ (reference sequence). The length of the CDR3 is 11 residues. CDR3 sequence reads: CASSPNMAYTF. Partial CDR3 DNA: TGTGCCAGCAGCCCAAACATGGCC.

As regards this clone: The read comes to an end 3 residues before the CDR3 does, leaving the germline J gene to fill in the end. The rearrangement links TRBV2 to TRBJ2-7; a weak D match, TRBD1 (6 bases). The V gene lost 8 bases and the J gene lost 0 bases, with 23 bases spanning the gap. The CDR3 runs 17 residues. Germline V gene sequence: CDR1 SNHLY, CDR2 FYNNEI. CDR3 in amino acids: CASGGEGWDISSYEQYF. The part of the CDR3 DNA that was read is TGTGCCAGCGGAGGAGAGGGGTGGGACATAAGCTCCTACGAG.

With regard to this clone: The CDR3 extends 3 residues past the end of the read, so its final part is completed from the germline J gene. The V gene is TRBV5-4, the J gene TRBJ2-7; 8 positions match TRBD1. The germline gives CDR1 SGHNT, CDR2 YYREEE (reference sequence). The trim removed 4 bases at V and 2 bases at J, leaving 5 bases unmatched. The CDR3 contains 14 residues. The CDR3 reads CASSMGQATYEQYF. The covered CDR3 bases are TGTGCCAGCAGCATGGGACAGGCAACCTACGAG.

Concerning this clone: The read is 3 residues too short to cover the CDR3 end, so that end is filled in from the germline J gene. This chain uses TRBV7-9 with TRBJ2-3; D perhaps matches TRBD2 (6 bases). Germline values: CDR1 SEHNR, CDR2 FQNEAQ (reference sequence). V lost 5 bases and J lost 6, with 6 bases in between. This CDR3 comprises 11 residues. CDR3 DNA, as far as it was read: TGTGCCAGCAGCCGGGGGGATACG. It yields the protein CASSRGDT. The full CDR3 reads CASSRGDTQYF.

Note on this clone: Read sequence stops 3 residues before the CDR3 end, and the germline J gene provides the missing end. The genes are TRBV2 and TRBJ2-7; 8 positions agree with TRBD2. Per germline, CDR1 SNHLY and CDR2 FYNNEI. Unmatched junction bases numbered 13, after V lost 6 bases and J lost 6 bases. The CDR3 is made up of 15 amino acids. CDR3 DNA (partial): TGTGCCAGCAGCTCCCTTGTCGCGGGACTAGGCGAG. As protein: CASSSLVAGLGE. The CDR3 reads in full as CASSSLVAGLGEQYF.

The CDR3 bases that were read are TGTGCCAGTAGTATCGATGGGGGCGGAGGC. Translation: CASSIDGGGG. The whole CDR3 is CASSIDGGGGYTF. The V call is TRBV19, the J call TRBJ1-2; perhaps TRBD1 as D (6 bases). From the germline J gene comes the end of the CDR3, since the read stops 3 residues before it. The germline CDR1 and CDR2 sequences are LNHDA and SQIVND (reference sequence). CDR3 length equals 13 residues.

A note on this clone: The sequence runs out 3 residues before the end of the CDR3; the remainder is reconstructed from the germline J gene. The chain employs TRBV20-1 and TRBJ2-1; D unclear. V lost 8 bases and J 2 bases, leaving 16 bases between the germline ends. CDR1 DFQATT and CDR2 SNEGSKA come from the germline V gene (reference sequence). CDR3 length: 14 amino acids. CDR3 bases read: TGCAGTCGGTGGCGGTCCTCTCCCTACAATGAG. As protein: CSRWRSSPYNE. The whole CDR3 protein reads CSRWRSSPYNEQFF.

Comment on this clone: The sequenced fragment ends 3 residues before the CDR3 boundary, so the rest is inferred from the germline J gene. The V gene is TRBV10-3, the J gene TRBJ1-4; TRBD1 agrees at 7 bases. In germline, CDR1 is ENHRY, CDR2 SYGVKD. The length of the CDR3 is 19 residues. V was clipped by 6 bases and J by 0 bases; unmatched bases: 16. Here the CDR3 reads CAISTDRQGNFATNEKLFF. CDR3 bases read: TGTGCCATCAGCACCGACCGACAGGGTAACTTTGCAACTAATGAAAAA.

Of note for this clone: Coverage ceases 3 residues before the CDR3 finishes, and the germline J gene fills in the end. V is TRBV5-1 and J is TRBJ2-1; 9 positions match TRBD2. Trimming at V came to 4 bases and at J to 6 bases, leaving 14 bases not matched to a gene. There are 17 residues in the CDR3. Germline V CDR1 and CDR2: SGHRS, YFSETQ. The CDR3 bases that were read are TGCGCCAGCAGCCCGGATGGTAGGACTAGCGTTGTCAATGAG. Its translation is CASSPDGRTSVVNE. The full CDR3 reads CASSPDGRTSVVNEQFF.

Notes on this clone: The observed sequence ends 3 residues before the CDR3 terminus, with the missing tail filled in from the germline J gene. The chain carries TRBV7-8 and TRBJ2-5; D is unclear. Looked up from germline, CDR1 is SGHVS and CDR2 is FQNEAQ. V lost 2 bases to trimming and J lost 3 bases, with 16 bases between them. This CDR3 region has 16 residues. The CDR3 here is CASSLWRGLTEETQYF. The CDR3 DNA, read in part, is TGTGCCAGCAGCTTATGGCGTGGGCTTACTGAAGAGACC.

A note on this clone: The read ends 3 residues early relative to the CDR3; the germline J gene fills the gap. Distinct nucleotide sequences in the sample also encode this CDR3. The V and J genes are TRBV6-2 or TRBV6-3 and TRBJ2-7, with a tentative D call TRBD2 (6 bases). The V and J ends lost 6 bases and 4 bases respectively, with 16 bases between them. This CDR3 region has 14 residues. CDR1 and CDR2 from the germline V gene are MNHEY and SVGEGT. CDR3 in amino acids: CASRELAPPYEQYF. CDR3 bases read: TGTGCCAGCAGGGAACTAGCCCCGCCTTACGAG.